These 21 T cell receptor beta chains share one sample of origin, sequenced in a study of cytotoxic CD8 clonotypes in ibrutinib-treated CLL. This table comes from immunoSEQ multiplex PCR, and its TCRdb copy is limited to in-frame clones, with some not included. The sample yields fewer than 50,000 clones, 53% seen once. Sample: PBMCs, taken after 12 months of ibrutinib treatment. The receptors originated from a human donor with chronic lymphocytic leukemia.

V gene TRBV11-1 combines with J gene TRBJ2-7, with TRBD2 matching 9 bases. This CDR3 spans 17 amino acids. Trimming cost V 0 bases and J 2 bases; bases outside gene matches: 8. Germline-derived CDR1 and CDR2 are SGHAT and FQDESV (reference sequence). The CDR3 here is CASSLALVAGVTYEQYF. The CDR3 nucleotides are TGTGCCAGCAGCTTAGCGCTGGTAGCGGGAGTTACCTACGAGCAGTACTTC.

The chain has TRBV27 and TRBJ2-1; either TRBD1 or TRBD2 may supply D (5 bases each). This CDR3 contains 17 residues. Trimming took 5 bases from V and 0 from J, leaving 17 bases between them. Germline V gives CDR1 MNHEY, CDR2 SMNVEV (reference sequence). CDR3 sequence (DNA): TGTGCCAGCAGTCGAGAGTTTGAGGGGATCTCCTACAATGAGCAGTTCTTC. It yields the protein CASSREFEGISYNEQFF.

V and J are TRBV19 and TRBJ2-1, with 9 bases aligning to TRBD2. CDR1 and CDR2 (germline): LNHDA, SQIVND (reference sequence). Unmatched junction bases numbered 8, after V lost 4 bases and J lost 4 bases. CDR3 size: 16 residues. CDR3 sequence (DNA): TGTGCCAGTAGTACCTTAGCGGGAGTCACTTACAATGAGCAGTTCTTC. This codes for CASSTLAGVTYNEQFF.

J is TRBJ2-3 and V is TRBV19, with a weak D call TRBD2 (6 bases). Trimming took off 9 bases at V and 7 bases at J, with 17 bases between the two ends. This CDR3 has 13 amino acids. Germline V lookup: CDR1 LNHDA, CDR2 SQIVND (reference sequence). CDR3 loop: CASASEGIYTQYF. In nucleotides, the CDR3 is TGTGCCAGCGCCTCGGAGGGGATCTATACGCAGTATTTT.

The CDR3 sequence is CASSVLGTELYGYTF. CDR3 nucleotide sequence: TGTGCCAGCAGCGTGCTAGGCACGGAGCTCTATGGCTACACCTTC. The V gene is TRBV9, the J gene TRBJ1-2; D gene unclear. The V gene's germline CDR1 is SGDLS and CDR2 YYNGEE. The CDR3 has 15 residues. V was pared by 2 bases and J by 4 bases, with 15 bases between.

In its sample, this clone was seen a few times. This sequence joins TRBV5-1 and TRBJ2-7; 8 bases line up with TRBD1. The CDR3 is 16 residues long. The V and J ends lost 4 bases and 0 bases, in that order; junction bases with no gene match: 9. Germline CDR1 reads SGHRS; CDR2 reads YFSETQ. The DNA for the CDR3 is TGCGCCAGCAGCCCCGGACAGGGTTTGGGCTCCTACGAGCAGTACTTC. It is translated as CASSPGQGLGSYEQYF.

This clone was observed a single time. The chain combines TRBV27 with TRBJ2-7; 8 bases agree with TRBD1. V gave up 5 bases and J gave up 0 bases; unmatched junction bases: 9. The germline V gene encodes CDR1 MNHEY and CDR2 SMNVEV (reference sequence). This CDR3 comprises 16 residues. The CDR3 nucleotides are TGTGCCAGCAGTACACTCCGGACAGGGAGCTCCTACGAGCAGTACTTC. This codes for CASSTLRTGSSYEQYF.

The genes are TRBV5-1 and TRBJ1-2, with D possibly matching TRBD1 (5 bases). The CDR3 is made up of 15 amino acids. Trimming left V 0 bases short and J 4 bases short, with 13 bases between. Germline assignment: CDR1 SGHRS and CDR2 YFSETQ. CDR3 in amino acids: CASSLEHGAGYGYTF. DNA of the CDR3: TGCGCCAGCAGCTTGGAGCACGGGGCGGGCTATGGCTACACCTTC.

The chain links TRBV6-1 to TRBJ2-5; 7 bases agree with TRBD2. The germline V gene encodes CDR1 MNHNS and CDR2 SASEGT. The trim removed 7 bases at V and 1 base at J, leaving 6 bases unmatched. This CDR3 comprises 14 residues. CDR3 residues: CASTLGRAQETQYF. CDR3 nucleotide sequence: TGTGCCAGCACCTTGGGGAGGGCCCAAGAGACCCAGTACTTC.

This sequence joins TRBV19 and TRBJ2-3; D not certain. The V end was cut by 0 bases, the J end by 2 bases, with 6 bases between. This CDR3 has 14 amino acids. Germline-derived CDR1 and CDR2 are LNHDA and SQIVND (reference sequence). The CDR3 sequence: CASSIDLYTDTQYF. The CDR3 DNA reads TGTGCCAGTAGTATAGATCTGTACACAGATACGCAGTATTTT.

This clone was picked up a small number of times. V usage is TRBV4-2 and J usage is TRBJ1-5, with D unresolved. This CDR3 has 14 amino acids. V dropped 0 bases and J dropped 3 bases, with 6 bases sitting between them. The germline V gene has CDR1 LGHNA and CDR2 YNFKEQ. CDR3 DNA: TGTGCCAGCAGCCAAGATCGGAACAATCAGCCCCAGCATTTT. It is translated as CASSQDRNNQPQHF.

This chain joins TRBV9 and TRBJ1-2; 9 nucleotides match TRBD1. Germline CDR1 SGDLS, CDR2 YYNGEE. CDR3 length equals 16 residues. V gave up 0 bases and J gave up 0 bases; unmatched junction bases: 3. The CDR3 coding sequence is TGTGCCAGCAGCGTAGTCGGGACAGGGACTAACTATGGCTACACCTTC. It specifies CASSVVGTGTNYGYTF.

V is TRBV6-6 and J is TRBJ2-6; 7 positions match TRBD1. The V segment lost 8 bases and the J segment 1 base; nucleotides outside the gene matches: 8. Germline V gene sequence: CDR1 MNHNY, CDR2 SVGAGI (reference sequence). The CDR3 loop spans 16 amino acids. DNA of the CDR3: TGTGCCAGCTCGTGGGGCAGGGGGTCTGGGGCCAACGTCCTGACTTTC. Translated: CASSWGRGSGANVLTF.

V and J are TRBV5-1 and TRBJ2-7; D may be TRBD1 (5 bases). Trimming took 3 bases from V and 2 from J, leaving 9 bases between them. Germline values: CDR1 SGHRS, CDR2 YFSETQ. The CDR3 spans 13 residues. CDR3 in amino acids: CASSSAGTYEQYF. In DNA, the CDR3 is TGCGCCAGCAGCTCGGCAGGGACCTACGAGCAGTACTTC.

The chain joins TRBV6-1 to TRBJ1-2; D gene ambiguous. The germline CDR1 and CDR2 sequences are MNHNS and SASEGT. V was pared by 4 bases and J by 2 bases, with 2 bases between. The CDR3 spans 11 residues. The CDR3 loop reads CASSANYGYTF. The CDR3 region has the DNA TGTGCCAGCAGTGCGAACTATGGCTACACCTTC.

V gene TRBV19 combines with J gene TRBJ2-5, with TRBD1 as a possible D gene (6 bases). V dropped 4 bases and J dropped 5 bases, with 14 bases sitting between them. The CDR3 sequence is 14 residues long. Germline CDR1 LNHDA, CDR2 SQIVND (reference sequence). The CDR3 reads CASSTQTGAETQYF. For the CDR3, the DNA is TGTGCCAGTAGTACGCAGACAGGTGCTGAGACCCAGTACTTC.

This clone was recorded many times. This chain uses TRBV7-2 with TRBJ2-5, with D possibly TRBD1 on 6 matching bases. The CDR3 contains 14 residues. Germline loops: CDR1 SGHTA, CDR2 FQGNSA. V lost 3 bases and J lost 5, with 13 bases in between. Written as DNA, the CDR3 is TGTGCCAGCAGCTTGGGCAGGGGCTATGAGACCCAGTACTTC. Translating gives CASSLGRGYETQYF.

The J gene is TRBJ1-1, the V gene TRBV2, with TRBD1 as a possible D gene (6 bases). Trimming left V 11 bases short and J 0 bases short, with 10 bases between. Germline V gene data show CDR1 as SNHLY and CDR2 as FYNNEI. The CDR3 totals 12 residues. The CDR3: CALGGLNTEAFF. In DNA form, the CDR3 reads TGTGCCCTCGGGGGCCTGAACACTGAAGCTTTCTTT.

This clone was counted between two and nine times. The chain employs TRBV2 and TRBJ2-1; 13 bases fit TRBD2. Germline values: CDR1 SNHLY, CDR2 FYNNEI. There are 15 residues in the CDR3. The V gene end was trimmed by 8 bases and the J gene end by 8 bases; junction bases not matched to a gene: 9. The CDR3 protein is CASDPTSGGRDEQFF. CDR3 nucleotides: TGTGCCAGCGATCCGACTAGCGGGGGGAGAGATGAGCAGTTCTTC.

Here the CDR3 reads CAWSVSRAGTQYF. CDR3 DNA: TGTGCCTGGAGTGTAAGCAGGGCAGGGACCCAGTACTTC. The V and J genes are TRBV30 and TRBJ2-5; weak D call: TRBD1 (5 bases). Trimming stripped 0 bases from V and 7 bases from J, with 12 bases between. CDR1 and CDR2 (germline): GTSNPN, SVGIG (reference sequence). This CDR3 is 13 amino acids long.

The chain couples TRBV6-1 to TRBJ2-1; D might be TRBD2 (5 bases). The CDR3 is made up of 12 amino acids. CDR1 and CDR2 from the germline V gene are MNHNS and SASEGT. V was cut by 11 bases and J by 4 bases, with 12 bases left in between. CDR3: CASKGDYNEQFF. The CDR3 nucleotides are TGTGCCTCCAAGGGAGATTACAATGAGCAGTTCTTC.